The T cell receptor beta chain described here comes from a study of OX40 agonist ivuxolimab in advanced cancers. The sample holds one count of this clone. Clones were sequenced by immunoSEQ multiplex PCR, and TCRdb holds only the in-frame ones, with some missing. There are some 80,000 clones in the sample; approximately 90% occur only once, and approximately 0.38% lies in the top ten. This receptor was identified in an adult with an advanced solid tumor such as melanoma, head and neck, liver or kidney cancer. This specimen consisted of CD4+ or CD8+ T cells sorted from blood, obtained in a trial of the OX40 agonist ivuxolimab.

The CDR3 region has the DNA TGTGCCAGCAGTTCAGCTAGCGCACCCACCTCCTACGAGCAGTACTTC. It specifies CASSSASAPTSYEQYF. V gene TRBV27 combines with J gene TRBJ2-7; D is possibly TRBD2 (6 bases). The germline V and J ends were trimmed by 4 bases and 0 bases, with 16 bases remaining between them. CDR3 length: 16 residues. The germline CDR1 and CDR2 sequences are MNHEY and SMNVEV (reference sequence).